Listed below are T cell receptor beta chains from one sample, sequenced in a study of vaccination and CD4 T cells after COVID-19. For these TCRs, the target antigens are not known. TCRdb re-analysed the PCR reads in MiXCR, keeping a single row per CDR3 protein. Among tens of thousands of distinct CDR3 sequences, about 35% were seen once, and the ten largest hold approximately 3.6%. Here the sequenced sample was CD4+ T cells from blood, cultured in vitro, taken about 7 months after SARS-CoV-2 vaccination. These TCRs come from a human donor who had recovered from COVID-19. The CDR3 runs from the conserved cysteine through the conserved F or W. The D gene is left open where the match is weak. Clone size is given for some rows only: seen once, a few or many times, or a class if the clone is expanded.

cdr3_nt cdr3_aa j_call clone_size v_call d_call
TGTGCCAGCTCCTCTGGAGGGACCCAGTACTTC CASSSGGTQYF TRBJ2-5 few TRBV5-4 .
TGCGCCAGCAGCCGGGACAGGGGTTTTCAAGAGACCCAGTACTTC CASSRDRGFQETQYF TRBJ2-5 . TRBV4-1 TRBD1
TGCGCCAGCCTTTCGACCTTCTATGGCTACACCTTC CASLSTFYGYTF TRBJ1-2 few TRBV10-2 .
TGCAGCGTCCTCGCGACTGGGGATAACGAGCAGTACTTC CSVLATGDNEQYF TRBJ2-7 . TRBV29-1 .
TGTGCCAGCAGCGGGGGGACAGGGGCTTCACCCCTCCACTTT CASSGGTGASPLHF TRBJ1-6 few TRBV6-1 TRBD1
TGTGCCAGCAGCTTAGACAGGTCGGCTGGCTACACCTTC CASSLDRSAGYTF TRBJ1-2 few TRBV7-9 .
TGTGCCAGCAGTTCTTCAAGGCGGTATCAGCCCCAGCATTTT CASSSSRRYQPQHF TRBJ1-5 . TRBV27 .
TGTGCCAGCAGTGCGCGCCCGACTAGCGGGATCCAAGAGACCCAGTACTTC CASSARPTSGIQETQYF TRBJ2-5 . TRBV28 TRBD2
TGCAGTGCTAGGTCCCCCGGGGTTTGGACAGGGGTGCAGAGCACCGGGGAGCTGTTTTTT CSARSPGVWTGVQSTGELFF TRBJ2-2 few TRBV20-1 TRBD1
TGCAGTGCGACAATGACAGTTGAAGCTTTCTTT CSATMTVEAFF TRBJ1-1 large TRBV20-1 .
TGTGCCAGCAGTACCCCTTCGCTCCACGAGCAGTACTTC CASSTPSLHEQYF TRBJ2-7 few TRBV6-1 .
TGCAGTGCTAGAGATCCACAGGGCCCCTCTGCACCCCTCCACTTT CSARDPQGPSAPLHF TRBJ1-6 few TRBV20-1 .
TGTGCCATCAGACGGACAAACAATGAGCAGTTCTTC CAIRRTNNEQFF TRBJ2-1 . TRBV10-3 .
TGTGCCAGCAGTGAGCAGGGTACGGAGACCCAGTACTTC CASSEQGTETQYF TRBJ2-5 few TRBV6-1 .
TGTGCCAGCAGCCTCATCGGGCTCCCGGGGGACTTC CASSLIGLPGDF TRBJ2-5 few TRBV7-9 .
TGTGCCAGCAGTGAAGCGGACAGGGATTCAGATACGCAGTATTTT CASSEADRDSDTQYF TRBJ2-3 few TRBV6-1 TRBD1
TGTGCCACCAGCAGAGTACCGAGCTCCTACGAGCAGTACTTC CATSRVPSSYEQYF TRBJ2-7 . TRBV15 .
TGTGCCAGCAGCCTGGCACACGGGCAGCCCCAGCATTTT CASSLAHGQPQHF TRBJ1-5 . TRBV7-3 .
TGTGCCAGCAGCTTGGTGGGACAGGGGGCTACTGAAGCTTTCTTT CASSLVGQGATEAFF TRBJ1-1 . TRBV7-2 TRBD1
TGTGCCATCAGTGAGTGGGACTCCACAGATACGCAGTATTTT CAISEWDSTDTQYF TRBJ2-3 few TRBV10-3 .
TGTGCCAGCAGCTTGGGAGTGTACTCCCGATTAGCGGAGACCCAGTACTTC CASSLGVYSRLAETQYF TRBJ2-5 few TRBV7-2 .
TGTGCCACCAGTGACACGACAGGGGGAGATACGCAGTATTTT CATSDTTGGDTQYF TRBJ2-3 . TRBV24-1 TRBD1
TGTGCCAGCAGCTTGGCTGGGGCAGGTTATAACTATGGCTACACCTTC CASSLAGAGYNYGYTF TRBJ1-2 few TRBV5-8 .
TGCAGTGCCTTAGCGGGAGAAGTCTACAATGAGCAGTTCTTC CSALAGEVYNEQFF TRBJ2-1 few TRBV20-1 TRBD2
TGCAGTGCCCCCTACCAGACCTACGAGCAGTACTTC CSAPYQTYEQYF TRBJ2-7 . TRBV20-1 .
TGTGCCAGCAGTTTACAGGAAGAGACCCAGTACTTC CASSLQEETQYF TRBJ2-5 . TRBV12-3/TRBV12-4 .
TGTGCCAGCAGCTTAGGTGGGGAAGGGGATGAGCAGTTCTTC CASSLGGEGDEQFF TRBJ2-1 few TRBV7-8 .
TGCGCCAGCAGCCAGGACCCACTACTAGATACGCAGTATTTT CASSQDPLLDTQYF TRBJ2-3 . TRBV4-1 .
TGTGCCAGCAGCAATGGATGGACAGGGGGAAATCAGCCCCAGCATTTT CASSNGWTGGNQPQHF TRBJ1-5 . TRBV21-1 .
TGTGCCAGCAGTGACGAGCTTGCTGCGCAGTATTTT CASSDELAAQYF TRBJ2-3 . TRBV2 .
TGTGCCAGCTCACCCCGGGAGGATACGCAGTATTTT CASSPREDTQYF TRBJ2-3 . TRBV18 .
TGTGCCAGCAGTTACGCCGCGGAGACCCAGTACTTC CASSYAAETQYF TRBJ2-5 few TRBV6-5 .
TGCAGTGCTGACCATAGGACTAGCGGGTACCAGCAGTTCTTC CSADHRTSGYQQFF TRBJ2-1 few TRBV20-1 TRBD2
TGTGCCAGCAGCTTAGGAGGGGGCACGTACATTCAGTACTTC CASSLGGGTYIQYF TRBJ2-4 few TRBV7-2 TRBD1
TGTGCCAGCAGCTTAACAGTTCCGAGCACTGAAGCTTTCTTT CASSLTVPSTEAFF TRBJ1-1 few TRBV7-6 .
TGCAGTGCTAGAGGAGGGCTAGCGGGAGGAAGCTCCTACGAGCAGTACTTC CSARGGLAGGSSYEQYF TRBJ2-7 few TRBV20-1 TRBD2
TGTGCCAGCAGTGATCCCGGACAGGAAGCTTTCTTT CASSDPGQEAFF TRBJ1-1 . TRBV6-2/TRBV6-3 .
TGTGCCAGCAGCCCTATACGTAGCACAGATACGCAGTATTTT CASSPIRSTDTQYF TRBJ2-3 . TRBV11-2 .
TGCAGTGCTCAGGGCGGCCCTGAAGCTTTCTTT CSAQGGPEAFF TRBJ1-1 few TRBV20-1 .
TGTGCCAGTAGTACCCCCCCCATGTCGCTACGGGGGAATCAGCCCCAGCATTTT CASSTPPMSLRGNQPQHF TRBJ1-5 few TRBV19 .
TGTGCCAGCAGCTACCTAGCGGGAGGGCCTAGCTACACAGATACGCAGTATTTT CASSYLAGGPSYTDTQYF TRBJ2-3 . TRBV5-6 TRBD2
TGTGCCAGTAGAGAACTTACAGGACAGGGAGAGAGTGGCTACACCTTC CASRELTGQGESGYTF TRBJ1-2 few TRBV19 TRBD1
TGTGCCACCAGCAGAGAGAAAAGGGCATCCCAGCACACCGGGGAGCTGTTTTTT CATSREKRASQHTGELFF TRBJ2-2 . TRBV15 .
TGCAGTGCTAGAAAGGTAGCGGGAGCCCCACTTGGAGAGACCCAGTACTTC CSARKVAGAPLGETQYF TRBJ2-5 . TRBV20-1 TRBD2
TGTGCCAGCAGCTCTCATCCCCGGGACAGGGGTGATTCACCCCTCCACTTT CASSSHPRDRGDSPLHF TRBJ1-6 few TRBV7-6 TRBD1
TGCGCCAGCAGCTTGGCGACAGGGGGCGCAACTGAAGCTTTCTTT CASSLATGGATEAFF TRBJ1-1 . TRBV5-1 TRBD1
TGTGCCAGCAGGTCCTCAACGGCACCTTTTAATGAGCAGTTCTTC CASRSSTAPFNEQFF TRBJ2-1 few TRBV27 .
TGTGCCAGCAGTTACCGGCAGCGGGATTATAAAGATACGCAGTATTTT CASSYRQRDYKDTQYF TRBJ2-3 . TRBV6-2/TRBV6-3 TRBD2
TGTGCCAGTAGTATAGTAGACAGGTCGAACACTGAAGCTTTCTTT CASSIVDRSNTEAFF TRBJ1-1 . TRBV19 .
TGTGCCAGTAGTCGAGGACTAGCGGGAGTCTACAATGAGCAGTTCTTC CASSRGLAGVYNEQFF TRBJ2-1 . TRBV19 TRBD2
TGTGCCAGCAGGAGGTCAGGGGTATTCTACGAGCAGTACTTC CASRRSGVFYEQYF TRBJ2-7 few TRBV6-2/TRBV6-3 .
TGCAGTGCCGAGCGGACCCTTCAAGAGACCCAGTACTTC CSAERTLQETQYF TRBJ2-5 . TRBV20-1 .
TGTGCCAGCAGTGAAGTGGGGCGCACAGATACGCAGTATTTT CASSEVGRTDTQYF TRBJ2-3 once TRBV2 .
TGTGCCAGTAACAGGGGATACTCCTACGAGCAGTACTTC CASNRGYSYEQYF TRBJ2-7 . TRBV28 TRBD1